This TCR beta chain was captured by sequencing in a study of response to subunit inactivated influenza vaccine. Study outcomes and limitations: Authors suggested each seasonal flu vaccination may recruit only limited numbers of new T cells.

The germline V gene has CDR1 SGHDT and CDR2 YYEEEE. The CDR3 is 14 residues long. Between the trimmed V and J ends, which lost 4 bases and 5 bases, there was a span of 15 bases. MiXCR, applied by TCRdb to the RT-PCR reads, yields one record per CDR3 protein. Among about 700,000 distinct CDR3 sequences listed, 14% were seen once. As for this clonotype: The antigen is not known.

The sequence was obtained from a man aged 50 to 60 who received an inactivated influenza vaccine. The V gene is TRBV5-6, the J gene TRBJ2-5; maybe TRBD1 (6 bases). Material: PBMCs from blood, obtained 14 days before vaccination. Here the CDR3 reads CASSRGWSSETQYF. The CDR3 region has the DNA TGTGCCAGCAGCAGGGGGTGGTCCTCGGAGACCCAGTACTTC.